These 32 T cell receptor beta chains came from one sample sequenced in a study of Graves' ophthalmopathy and Graves' hyperthyroidism. Amplifying from RNA transcripts, the study obtained TCR beta CDR3 regions. Second-round multiplex PCR followed a first-round RT-PCR using HTBI primers. TCRdb re-derived calls from the multiplex PCR reads in MiXCR, one entry per CDR3 protein. This table has some 380,000 distinct CDR3 sequences, 15% appearing once. Sequenced sample: peripheral blood. The receptors stem from a woman younger than 30 with stable Graves' hyperthyroidism.

This clonotype occurred many times. The chain uses TRBV15 and TRBJ1-2, with D tentatively TRBD1 (6 bases). The CDR3 contains 15 residues. Germline V gene data show CDR1 as LNHNV and CDR2 as YYDKDF (reference sequence). Trimming took off 1 base at V and 9 bases at J, with 18 bases between the two ends. CDR3 nucleotides: TGTGCCACCAGCAGAGGTGCAGGGGACTATGAGAGCTACACCTTC. This encodes CATSRGAGDYESYTF. Looking up the rest from reference TRBV15 and TRBJ1-2 gives the full variable domain: DAMVIQNPRYQVTQFGKPVTLSCSQTLNHNVMYWYQQKSSQAPKLLFHYYDKDFNNEADTPDNFQSRRPNTSFCFLDIRSPGLGDTAMYLCATSRGAGDYESYTFGSGTRLTVV.

This clonotype appeared many times. The chain employs TRBV5-1 and TRBJ2-7; D gene unclear. The CDR3 covers 12 residues. The V gene's germline CDR1 is SGHRS and CDR2 YFSETQ. The germline V and J ends were trimmed by 7 bases and 3 bases, with 11 bases remaining between them. For the CDR3, the DNA is TGCGCCAGCCGGGTCGACAACTACGAGCAGTACTTC. This gives the protein CASRVDNYEQYF. The full variable domain, with the rest looked up from reference TRBV5-1 and TRBJ2-7, is KAGVTQTPRYLIKTRGQQVTLSCSPISGHRSVSWYQQTPGQGLQFLFEYFSETQRNKGNFPGRFSGRQFSNSRSEMNVSTLELGDSALYLCASRVDNYEQYFGPGTRLTVT.

The chain couples TRBV11-1 to TRBJ2-6; 11 nucleotides agree with TRBD1. V was clipped by 5 bases and J by 2 bases; unmatched bases: 5. Germline-derived CDR1 and CDR2 are SGHAT and FQDESV (reference sequence). The CDR3 is 17 amino acids. CDR3 bases: TGTGCCAGCAGCGCGGGACAGGGGGTACCTGGGGCCAACGTCCTGACTTTC. Residues: CASSAGQGVPGANVLTF. Looking up the rest from reference TRBV11-1 and TRBJ2-6 gives the full variable domain: EAEVAQSPRYKITEKSQAVAFWCDPISGHATLYWYRQILGQGPELLVQFQDESVVDDSQLPKDRFSAERLKGVDSTLKIQPAELGDSAMYLCASSAGQGVPGANVLTFGAGSRLTVL.

There are many counts of this clonotype. The rearrangement links TRBV19 to TRBJ1-1; TRBD1 matches at 8 bases. Germline CDR1 LNHDA, CDR2 SQIVND (reference sequence). Losses at the gene ends were 5 bases for V and 1 base for J; bases not matched to a gene: 9. The CDR3 runs to 16 residues. The CDR3 DNA reads as TGTGCCAGTAGTGTATGGACAGGGTCGGCGAACACTGAAGCTTTCTTT. As protein: CASSVWTGSANTEAFF.

This clonotype has a count of ten or more. V and J are TRBV6-1 and TRBJ1-1; D is possibly TRBD1 (6 bases). The V gene's germline CDR1 is MNHNS and CDR2 SASEGT. There are 15 residues in the CDR3. V was cut by 6 bases and J by 2 bases, with 16 bases left in between. CDR3 DNA: TGTGCCAGCAGACCCCCGAGGGGGGGAAACACTGAAGCTTTCTTT. It encodes CASRPPRGGNTEAFF.

This clonotype was observed many times. J is TRBJ2-7 and V is TRBV20-1; 10 positions agree with TRBD2. Germline V gives CDR1 DFQATT, CDR2 SNEGSKA (reference sequence). This CDR3 is built from 14 residues. V gave up 6 bases and J gave up 2 bases; unmatched junction bases: 7. The DNA of the CDR3 is TGCAGTGCCACCCTAGCGGGGGAGCCCTACGAGCAGTACTTC. Its protein product is CSATLAGEPYEQYF.

This clonotype occurred many times. A much larger clonotype is one base distant, so this may be a read error. V and J are TRBV6-1 and TRBJ2-7, with D unclear. Per germline, CDR1 MNHNS and CDR2 SASEGT. With 6 bases removed from V and 9 bases from J, the gap between germline ends came to 15 bases. The CDR3 runs to 12 residues. The CDR3 spells CASREYRTPQYF. The CDR3, as DNA: TGTGCCAGCAGGGAGTACAGAACCCCGCAGTACTTC.

This clonotype was detected many times. The chain recombines TRBV15 with TRBJ2-2, with 8 bases identical to TRBD2. The CDR3 has 13 residues. V was clipped by 8 bases and J by 8 bases; unmatched bases: 7. CDR1 and CDR2 from the germline V gene are LNHNV and YYDKDF (reference sequence). The CDR3 DNA reads TGTGCCACCCGGACGGGAGGGTTGGGGGAGCTGTTTTTT. It encodes CATRTGGLGELFF.

This clonotype showed up many times. The chain couples TRBV7-9 to TRBJ1-1; the D is unclear. The CDR3 runs to 12 residues. Trimming shortened V by 7 bases and J by 1 base, and 7 bases separated the two germline ends. Per the germline V gene, CDR1 is SEHNR and CDR2 is FQNEAQ (reference sequence). CDR3 in amino acids: CASNTGNTEAFF. In nucleotides, the CDR3 is TGTGCCAGCAACACGGGGAACACTGAAGCTTTCTTT.

This clonotype occurred many times. V gene TRBV6-1 combines with J gene TRBJ2-4; the D gene is possibly TRBD2 (6 bases). The CDR3 consists of 11 residues. The ends were cut back, 7 bases at V and 6 bases at J, with 7 bases in the middle. Germline CDR1 is MNHNS and CDR2 is SASEGT. The CDR3: CASMRGNIQYF. CDR3 sequence (DNA): TGTGCCAGCATGCGGGGAAACATTCAGTACTTC.

This clonotype is labeled as medium-sized. The chain links TRBV6-5 to TRBJ1-2, with TRBD1 identical over 9 bases. The germline CDR1 and CDR2 sequences are MNHEY and SVGAGI. The CDR3 totals 14 residues. V shed 7 bases and J 3 bases; nucleotides not matched to a gene: 6. CDR3 residues: CASKVGQGYYGYTF. In nucleotides, the CDR3 is TGTGCCAGCAAGGTCGGACAGGGGTACTATGGCTACACCTTC.

At least ten counts were recorded for this clonotype. The gene calls are TRBV2 and TRBJ2-5; D not resolved. Trimming removed 7 bases from V and 1 base from J, with 7 bases in between. In germline, CDR1 is SNHLY, CDR2 FYNNEI. The CDR3 is 12 residues long. The DNA of the CDR3 is TGTGCCAGCACGCCGTTCCAAGAGACCCAGTACTTC. It translates to CASTPFQETQYF.

This clonotype was picked up many times. The genes are TRBV20-1 and TRBJ1-2, with 7 bases matching TRBD1. Germline values: CDR1 DFQATT, CDR2 SNEGSKA (reference sequence). The CDR3 consists of 12 residues. V trimming: 3 bases; J trimming: 3 bases; junction bases outside the gene matches: 1. The CDR3 reads CSARDRYYGYTF. The CDR3 region has the DNA TGCAGTGCTAGGGACAGGTACTATGGCTACACCTTC.

This clonotype was observed at least ten times. The chain carries TRBV6-1 and TRBJ2-2, with 10 nucleotides matching TRBD2. This CDR3 is built from 16 residues. The J segment lost 4 bases and the V segment lost 8 bases, leaving 10 bases of the junction unmatched. Germline CDR1 and CDR2: MNHNS and SASEGT. The CDR3 loop reads CASQPAGGPGTGELFF. CDR3 DNA sequence: TGTGCCAGCCAGCCAGCGGGGGGGCCCGGCACCGGGGAGCTGTTTTTT.

This clonotype was observed many times. This chain uses TRBV6-6 with TRBJ1-1; D is uncertain. V dropped 0 bases and J dropped 0 bases, with 2 bases sitting between them. CDR1 MNHNY and CDR2 SVGAGI come from the germline V gene (reference sequence). The CDR3 contains 13 residues. For the CDR3, the DNA is TGTGCCAGCAGTTACTCAGTGAACACTGAAGCTTTCTTT. It yields the protein CASSYSVNTEAFF.

This clonotype occurred many times. The V call is TRBV2, the J call TRBJ1-6; TRBD1 might be the D (6 bases). CDR1 and CDR2 (germline): SNHLY, FYNNEI. This CDR3 has 14 residues. The V gene lost 6 bases and the J gene lost 7 bases, with 13 bases spanning the gap. CDR3 sequence: CASRGGHANSPLHF. CDR3 DNA: TGTGCCAGCAGGGGGGGACACGCGAATTCACCCCTCCACTTT.

This clonotype was observed many times. This chain uses TRBV20-1 with TRBJ2-5; D remains unclear. CDR1 DFQATT and CDR2 SNEGSKA come from the germline V gene (reference sequence). The CDR3 extends over 11 amino acids. The ends were cut back, 3 bases at V and 4 bases at J, with 6 bases in the middle. The CDR3, as DNA: TGCAGTGCTAGCCTGACAGAGACCCAGTACTTC. Amino acids: CSASLTETQYF.

The chain is built from TRBV25-1 and TRBJ1-1; D remains ambiguous. Germline values: CDR1 MGHDK, CDR2 SYGVNS. The length of the CDR3 is 14 residues. Trimming left V 0 bases short and J 1 base short, with 6 bases between. For the CDR3, the DNA is TGTGCCAGCAGTGAATACGCCGGGAACACTGAAGCTTTCTTT. Translation gives CASSEYAGNTEAFF.

Many counts were recorded for this clonotype. The V gene is TRBV6-5, the J gene TRBJ2-7; 8 bases are shared with TRBD1. Germline V lookup: CDR1 MNHEY, CDR2 SVGAGI. CDR3 size: 13 residues. V trimming: 7 bases; J trimming: 1 base; junction bases outside the gene matches: 3. CDR3 sequence: CASINRGSYEQYF. Written as DNA, the CDR3 is TGTGCCAGCATAAACAGGGGGTCCTACGAGCAGTACTTC.

CDR3 residues: CASSPRERVISEAFF. The CDR3 DNA reads as TGTGCCAGCTCACCCCGGGAACGGGTGATCTCTGAAGCTTTCTTT. This chain uses TRBV18 with TRBJ1-1; D gene unclear. Trimming took off 3 bases at V and 6 bases at J, with 17 bases between the two ends. Germline V gene sequence: CDR1 KGHSH, CDR2 LQKENI. The CDR3 is 15 residues long. The variable domain in full, completed from reference TRBV18 and TRBJ1-1, reads NAGVMQNPRHLVRRRGQEARLRCSPMKGHSHVYWYRQLPEEGLKFMVYLQKENIIDESGMPKERFSAEFPKEGPSILRIQQVVRGDSAAYFCASSPRERVISEAFFGQGTRLTVV.

Of note for this clonotype: The junction and the germline gene differ at one end; a read error may be behind it. This chain uses TRBV4-1 with TRBJ1-2; TRBD1 aligns across 9 bases. Germline CDR1 reads MGHRA; CDR2 reads YSYEKL. The CDR3 consists of 14 residues. The CDR3 region is CAISPRTGGDGYTF. DNA for the CDR3: TGCGCCATCAGCCCCCGAACAGGGGGCGATGGCTACACCTTC.

Ten or more counts support this clonotype. The chain employs TRBV11-2 and TRBJ2-4, with D possibly being TRBD2 (6 bases). Germline CDR1 is SGHAT and CDR2 is FQNNGV. The V gene lost 7 bases and the J gene lost 3 bases, with 16 bases spanning the gap. The length of the CDR3 is 15 residues. The CDR3 loop reads CASTSIREVKNIQYF. The CDR3 bases are TGTGCCAGCACCTCAATAAGGGAGGTCAAAAACATTCAGTACTTC.

This clonotype was observed many times. The chain uses TRBV6-1 and TRBJ2-7, with D possibly matching TRBD1 (5 bases). The CDR3 has 11 amino acids. CDR1 and CDR2 (germline): MNHNS, SASEGT. Trimming shortened V by 8 bases and J by 6 bases, and 11 bases separated the two germline ends. The CDR3 sequence: CASGPRVEQYF. In DNA form, the CDR3 reads TGTGCCAGCGGCCCCAGGGTCGAGCAGTACTTC.

This sequence joins TRBV3-1 and TRBJ2-7, with D perhaps matching TRBD1 or TRBD2 (6 bases each). The CDR3 runs to 15 residues. Trimming removed 1 base from V and 4 bases from J, with 14 bases in between. Germline V gene sequence: CDR1 LGHDT, CDR2 YNNKEL (reference sequence). The CDR3 sequence: CASSQGKGGGYEQYF. The CDR3 DNA sequence: TGTGCCAGCAGCCAAGGTAAAGGGGGAGGTTACGAGCAGTACTTC.

This clonotype was observed many times. This chain links TRBV6-5 with TRBJ1-1; TRBD1 matches 12 bases. Unmatched junction bases numbered 7, after V lost 6 bases and J lost 8 bases. The CDR3 totals 14 residues. Germline V gene sequence: CDR1 MNHEY, CDR2 SVGAGI. In DNA form, the CDR3 reads TGTGCCAGCAGGGGGGGGACAGGGGGCTCCGAAGCTTTCTTT. As protein: CASRGGTGGSEAFF.

Many counts were recorded for this clonotype. This chain joins TRBV20-1 and TRBJ1-5; 9 nucleotides match TRBD1. The V gene's germline CDR1 is DFQATT and CDR2 SNEGSKA (reference sequence). The CDR3 is made up of 14 amino acids. V was clipped by 6 bases and J by 4 bases; unmatched bases: 7. The CDR3 loop is CSAVGGTGNQPQHF. Here the CDR3 DNA reads TGCAGTGCCGTAGGGGGGACAGGGAATCAGCCCCAGCATTTT.

This clonotype was detected ten times or more. The rearrangement joins TRBV9 to TRBJ1-2; D is unresolved. The germline gives CDR1 SGDLS, CDR2 YYNGEE. With 0 bases removed from V and 7 bases from J, the gap between germline ends came to 13 bases. The CDR3 has 14 amino acids. In DNA, the CDR3 is TGTGCCAGCAGCGTAGGCAGCCGGACCCTTGGCTACACCTTC. Amino acid sequence: CASSVGSRTLGYTF.

This clonotype was recorded many times. This rearrangement joins TRBV6-5 to TRBJ1-5; 11 bases match TRBD1. With 2 bases clipped from V and 4 bases from J, the junction kept 1 base outside the gene matches. Germline assignment: CDR1 MNHEY and CDR2 SVGAGI. The CDR3 contains 15 residues. This CDR3 is CASSYGTGGNQPQHF. The CDR3 DNA reads as TGTGCCAGCAGTTACGGGACAGGGGGAAATCAGCCCCAGCATTTT.

This clonotype has a handful of counts. The CDR3 nucleotides are TGCAGTGCCAGCGGGGTGATAAACATTCAGTACTTC. Translating it yields CSASGVINIQYF. The chain uses TRBV20-1 and TRBJ2-4, with 7 nucleotides matching TRBD2. The CDR3 is 12 residues long. From germline, CDR1 is DFQATT and CDR2 SNEGSKA (reference sequence). After removal of 6 bases from V and 6 bases from J, the junction contained 5 bases not matched to a gene.

This clonotype was seen many times. V gene TRBV19 combines with J gene TRBJ2-7; 10 bases are a match to TRBD1. The CDR3 totals 14 residues. Germline lookup yields CDR1 LNHDA and CDR2 SQIVND (reference sequence). V trimming: 4 bases; J trimming: 4 bases; junction bases outside the gene matches: 4. The CDR3 reads CASSKRDRGYEQYF. For the CDR3, the DNA is TGTGCCAGTAGTAAAAGGGACAGGGGATACGAGCAGTACTTC.

At least ten counts were recorded for this clonotype. Here the CDR3 DNA reads TGTGCCACCAGTGACCTGCGGAACACCGGGGAGCTGTTTTTT. Protein: CATSDLRNTGELFF. J is TRBJ2-2 and V is TRBV24-1; no reliable D call. Germline V gives CDR1 KGHDR, CDR2 SFDVKD. V was shortened by 4 bases and J by 1 base, with 6 bases between the two germline ends. This CDR3 has 14 residues.

The sample holds many counts of this clonotype. V and J are TRBV7-3 and TRBJ1-1; a weak D match, TRBD1 (6 bases). The CDR3 runs 14 residues. The germline CDR1 and CDR2 sequences are SGHTA and FQGTGA. V was trimmed by 1 base and J by 7 bases, leaving 13 bases between them. In DNA form, the CDR3 reads TGTGCCAGCAGCTTAAGGGACAAGGGGGGTGAAGCTTTCTTT. Its protein is CASSLRDKGGEAFF.